Sequencing of this T cell receptor (beta chain) was carried out in a study of T-cell reconstitution after alpha-beta-depleted transplantation in children. This clonotype was found many times. The authors prepared the TCRbeta library with unique molecular identifiers. TCRdb itself ran the PCR reads through MiXCR, one entry per CDR3 protein. The sample has more than 150,000 distinct CDR3 sequences; 13% to 15% are singletons. Germline V CDR1 and CDR2: SGHRS, YFSETQ. The CDR3 has 13 residues. The J segment lost 6 bases and the V segment lost 4 bases, leaving 7 bases of the junction unmatched. The source of this sequence is a human donor who donated a stem cell graft to a child with acute lymphoblastic leukemia. The material sequenced was PBMCs from the stem cell graft donor, taken from the stem cell graft. J is TRBJ2-7 and V is TRBV5-1; 7 nucleotides line up with TRBD1. CDR3 sequence reads: CASSVTNRGEQYF. Here the CDR3 DNA reads TGCGCCAGCAGCGTTACTAACAGGGGCGAGCAGTACTTC.